The 31 T cell receptor beta chains given below trace back to one sample, sequenced in a study of T cells in Graves' hyperthyroidism and ophthalmopathy. Authors of the study amplified TCR beta CDR3 regions from RNA transcripts. TCR CDR3 regions were first amplified by RT-PCR with HTBI primers. TCRdb redid the calling of the multiplex PCR reads with MiXCR, one entry per CDR3 protein. There are under 300,000 distinct CDR3 sequences in the sample; around 15% occur only once, and under 8% lies in the top ten. Sequences were obtained from blood. The receptors were gathered from a woman aged 40 to 55 with Graves' hyperthyroidism.

This clonotype was seen many times. V and J are TRBV28 and TRBJ2-1; D uncertain. The CDR3 is 12 residues long. Per germline, CDR1 MDHEN and CDR2 SYDVKM. Trimming left V 7 bases short and J 2 bases short, with 6 bases between. The CDR3 sequence is CASTQAYNEQFF. CDR3 nucleotides: TGTGCCAGCACGCAGGCCTACAATGAGCAGTTCTTC.

V is TRBV4-1 and J is TRBJ1-1; no clear D. Germline CDR1 and CDR2: MGHRA and YSYEKL. V lost 4 bases and J 7 bases, leaving 10 bases between the germline ends. The CDR3 spans 12 residues. CDR3 protein: CASSRWVVEAFF. Written as DNA, the CDR3 is TGCGCCAGCAGCCGGTGGGTAGTTGAAGCTTTCTTT.

This clonotype was detected only a few times. This clone may be a read error of a much larger clone one base away. V is TRBV28 and J is TRBJ1-1; TRBD1 agrees at 8 bases. The CDR3 contains 16 residues. Germline V gene lookup returns CDR1 MDHEN and CDR2 SYDVKM. The DNA of the CDR3 is TGTGCCAACAGTTCCCCTTACGGACAGGGATATACTGAAGCTTTCTTT. It codes for CANSSPYGQGYTEAFF.

The chain employs TRBV19 and TRBJ2-4, with D possibly being TRBD1 (6 bases). Deletions cut 1 base from V and 4 bases from J, with 14 bases between. CDR3 length: 16 amino acids. The V gene's germline CDR1 is LNHDA and CDR2 SQIVND (reference sequence). The CDR3 coding sequence is TGTGCCAGTAGTATAGGCGGACGGACAGTGAAAAACATTCAGTACTTC. Residues: CASSIGGRTVKNIQYF.

This clonotype came up many times. This sequence joins TRBV20-1 and TRBJ2-7; tentatively, D is TRBD2 (6 bases). CDR3 size: 14 residues. Germline CDR1 is DFQATT and CDR2 is SNEGSKA (reference sequence). V lost 3 bases and J 0 bases, leaving 12 bases between the germline ends. CDR3 DNA: TGCAGTGCTAGGGATCTAGCGAGCTCCTACGAGCAGTACTTC. Protein product: CSARDLASSYEQYF.

Ten or more counts support this clonotype. The chain links TRBV6-1 to TRBJ1-1; 10 bases agree with TRBD1. Germline CDR1 is MNHNS and CDR2 is SASEGT. The CDR3 has 14 residues. Unmatched junction bases numbered 9, after V lost 5 bases and J lost 9 bases. The CDR3 spells CASSSLDRGPQAFF. For the CDR3, the DNA is TGTGCCAGCAGTTCGTTAGACAGGGGGCCTCAAGCTTTCTTT.

This clonotype was seen many times. The chain combines TRBV27 with TRBJ2-7; no reliable D call. The CDR3 is 15 residues long. The V gene lost 3 bases and the J gene lost 3 bases, with 15 bases spanning the gap. Germline V gene sequence: CDR1 MNHEY, CDR2 SMNVEV (reference sequence). CDR3 sequence (DNA): TGTGCCAGCAGTTTGATGTTTGGGTCTAGCTACGAGCAGTACTTC. Residues: CASSLMFGSSYEQYF.

This clonotype has at least ten counts. The chain uses TRBV28 and TRBJ1-3; TRBD1 might be the D (6 bases). In germline, CDR1 is MDHEN, CDR2 SYDVKM. CDR3 length: 17 residues. V gave up 8 bases and J gave up 0 bases, with 20 bases separating them. The CDR3 protein is CASRTEGHLASGNTIYF. The CDR3, as DNA: TGTGCCAGCCGAACCGAGGGACACCTCGCCTCTGGAAACACCATATATTTT.

A few counts support this clonotype. V is TRBV20-1 and J is TRBJ2-3; D might be TRBD2 (6 bases). The CDR3 runs 14 residues. The V end was cut by 8 bases, the J end by 5 bases, with 20 bases between. Germline loops: CDR1 DFQATT, CDR2 SNEGSKA (reference sequence). This chain's CDR3 is CSPGTSHRGDTQYF. The DNA of the CDR3 is TGCAGTCCAGGGACTTCTCATAGGGGAGATACGCAGTATTTT.

This clonotype has more than one count but fewer than ten. The chain recombines TRBV4-1 with TRBJ2-1; the D gene is possibly TRBD2 (5 bases). CDR3 length: 12 residues. V was trimmed by 4 bases and J by 6 bases, leaving 7 bases between them. Germline V CDR1 and CDR2: MGHRA, YSYEKL. CDR3 nucleotide sequence: TGCGCCAGCAGCCCAGCGGCCAATGAGCAGTTCTTC. It translates to CASSPAANEQFF.

This clonotype was counted a few times. This chain uses TRBV10-3 with TRBJ1-6; D is unclear. Trimming cost V 3 bases and J 11 bases, with 8 bases left between them. This CDR3 spans 12 amino acids. Germline loops: CDR1 ENHRY, CDR2 SYGVKD. The CDR3 here is CAISDLNAPLHF. For the CDR3, the DNA is TGTGCCATCAGTGATCTTAACGCACCCCTCCACTTT.

This clonotype was seen at least ten times. The J gene is TRBJ1-5, the V gene TRBV12-3 or TRBV12-4; 8 bases are shared with TRBD1. The ends lost 2 bases at V and 7 bases at J; junction bases unmatched: 7. CDR3 size: 15 residues. The chain's CDR3 is CASSLMLQGGQPQHF. CDR3 nucleotides: TGTGCCAGCAGTTTAATGTTACAGGGGGGACAGCCCCAGCATTTT.

About this clonotype: Being one base from a much bigger clone, this may be a read error. This chain uses TRBV6-1 with TRBJ1-1, with D unclear. The CDR3 loop spans 13 amino acids. The V and J ends lost 7 bases and 9 bases respectively, with 18 bases between them. Looked up from germline, CDR1 is MNHNS and CDR2 is SASEGT. Here the CDR3 DNA reads TGTGCCAGCACTAAAGGCGGGGTCTCGCAAGCTTTCTTT. It encodes CASTKGGVSQAFF.

This clonotype appeared many times. CDR3 protein: CSVVEERETQYF. The DNA for the CDR3 is TGCAGCGTTGTTGAAGAGCGAGAGACCCAGTACTTC. V usage is TRBV29-1 and J usage is TRBJ2-5; D is uncertain. The CDR3 covers 12 residues. The germline CDR1 and CDR2 sequences are SQVTM and ANQGSEA. V gave up 4 bases and J gave up 4 bases, with 10 bases separating them.

This clonotype was counted between two and nine times. The chain recombines TRBV19 with TRBJ2-5, with 12 bases aligning to TRBD2. Unmatched junction bases numbered 7, after V lost 6 bases and J lost 5 bases. The CDR3 contains 15 residues. Germline V gives CDR1 LNHDA, CDR2 SQIVND (reference sequence). The CDR3 sequence is CASSYRTSGTETQYF. Here the CDR3 DNA reads TGTGCCAGTAGCTATCGGACTAGCGGGACGGAGACCCAGTACTTC.

This clonotype was recorded at least ten times. The chain links TRBV7-3 to TRBJ2-2; 8 bases line up with TRBD1. Per germline, CDR1 SGHTA and CDR2 FQGTGA. This CDR3 has 17 amino acids. The junction had 11 bases not matched to a gene; V was cut back by 4 bases and J by 4 bases. As DNA, the CDR3 is TGTGCCAGCAGCTCAGACAGGGGAAAAAGCGGCACCGGGGAGCTGTTTTTT. Residues: CASSSDRGKSGTGELFF.

The CDR3 region is CASGPIQGELFF. In nucleotides, the CDR3 is TGTGCCAGCGGCCCCATCCAAGGGGAGCTGTTTTTT. The chain carries TRBV12-3 or TRBV12-4 and TRBJ2-2; the D is unclear. Trimming removed 8 bases from V and 8 bases from J, with 12 bases in between. The CDR3 runs 12 residues.

This clonotype turned up a few times. An end of the junction differs from the germline gene, which may be a read error. The chain joins TRBV2 to TRBJ2-3; tentative D call: TRBD2 (6 bases). In germline, CDR1 is SNHLY, CDR2 FYNNEI. This CDR3 spans 15 amino acids. CDR3 in DNA: TGTGCCAGCCACTCGTGGGCTAGCGACACAGATACGCGGTATTTT. Translated: CASHSWASDTDTRYF. The variable domain in full, completed from reference TRBV2 and TRBJ2-3, reads EPEVTQTPSHQVTQMGQEVILRCVPISNHLYFYWYRQILGQKVEFLVSFYNNEISEKSEIFDDQFSVERPDGSNFTLKIRSTKLEDSAMYFCASHSWASDTDTRYFGPGTRLTVL.

This clonotype was observed at least ten times. This chain links TRBV7-9 with TRBJ2-2, with a tentative D call TRBD1 (6 bases). V lost 4 bases and J lost 6, with 12 bases in between. The germline gives CDR1 SEHNR, CDR2 FQNEAQ (reference sequence). The CDR3 extends over 14 amino acids. CDR3 DNA sequence: TGTGCCAGCAGCTGGGGACAAAGATCCGGGGAGCTGTTTTTT. As protein: CASSWGQRSGELFF.

The sample holds one count of this clonotype. CDR3 protein: CAWSPRGGPDTQYF. The CDR3 DNA reads as TGTGCCTGGAGTCCCCGGGGGGGCCCAGATACGCAGTATTTT. The V call is TRBV30, the J call TRBJ2-3, with TRBD2 identical over 8 bases. The CDR3 sequence is 14 residues long. Germline-derived CDR1 and CDR2 are GTSNPN and SVGIG (reference sequence). The trim removed 2 bases at V and 4 bases at J, leaving 5 bases unmatched.

This clonotype appeared many times. This chain connects TRBV5-1 to TRBJ1-1; weak D call: TRBD1 (6 bases). This CDR3 has 14 residues. CDR1 is SGHRS and CDR2 is YFSETQ in the germline V gene. V lost 0 bases to trimming and J lost 4 bases, with 10 bases between them. The CDR3 region is CASSLEGHSTEAFF. The CDR3 DNA follows: TGCGCCAGCAGCTTGGAGGGACACAGCACTGAAGCTTTCTTT.

The CDR3 nucleotides read TGTGCCAGCAAGTCTTGGGGGGTGCAGGACGGGGAGCTGTTTTTT. It is translated as CASKSWGVQDGELFF. J is TRBJ2-2 and V is TRBV27, with D possibly being TRBD2 (6 bases). Germline CDR1 is MNHEY and CDR2 is SMNVEV (reference sequence). V lost 7 bases to trimming and J lost 7 bases, with 19 bases between them. The CDR3 is made up of 15 amino acids.

To note about this clonotype: This may be a read error, as it is one base from a much larger clone. This chain uses TRBV2 with TRBJ2-7, with D possibly matching TRBD2 (6 bases). Germline V gene data show CDR1 as SNHLY and CDR2 as FYNNEI. The CDR3 runs to 15 residues. The CDR3 sequence: CASSDVGGLHYEQCF. CDR3 DNA sequence: TGTGCCAGCAGTGATGTCGGGGGACTCCACTACGAGCAGTGCTTC.

This clonotype appeared a few times. The chain recombines TRBV9 with TRBJ2-3; the D gene could be TRBD1 or TRBD2 (5 bases each). The CDR3 extends over 18 amino acids. Germline V gene data show CDR1 as SGDLS and CDR2 as YYNGEE. The V gene lost 3 bases and the J gene lost 2 bases, with 22 bases spanning the gap. As DNA, the CDR3 is TGTGCCAGCAGCGCCGGGACCAGAGTTTTACCGTACACAGATACGCAGTATTTT. Translating it yields CASSAGTRVLPYTDTQYF.

This clonotype was seen repeatedly, ten times or more. This sequence joins TRBV28 and TRBJ1-2, with a possible D match to TRBD1 (6 bases). Germline assignment: CDR1 MDHEN and CDR2 SYDVKM. CDR3 length: 16 amino acids. Trimming removed 5 bases at V and 1 base at J, with 17 bases between. The CDR3 is CASSLAGGGHNYGYTF. In DNA form, the CDR3 reads TGTGCCAGCAGTCTCGCCGGGGGGGGGCATAACTATGGCTACACCTTC.

By frequency in the sample, this clonotype is medium-sized. The rearrangement joins TRBV6-2 or TRBV6-3 to TRBJ1-2; D ambiguous. Germline CDR1 reads MNHEY; CDR2 reads SVGEGT. Trimming stripped 4 bases from V and 4 bases from J, with 10 bases between. There are 13 residues in the CDR3. CDR3 sequence reads: CASSSPMGYGYTF. CDR3 DNA sequence: TGTGCCAGCAGTTCCCCCATGGGCTATGGCTACACCTTC.

This clonotype was counted many times. The V and J genes are TRBV10-3 and TRBJ2-2, with D hard to call. Germline values: CDR1 ENHRY, CDR2 SYGVKD. The CDR3 sequence is 11 residues long. Trimming stripped 6 bases from V and 2 bases from J, with 1 base between. The CDR3 loop is CAISNTGELFF. The CDR3 nucleotides are TGTGCCATCAGCAACACCGGGGAGCTGTTTTTT.

This clonotype was seen repeatedly, ten times or more. This chain links TRBV2 with TRBJ2-3; 9 bases line up with TRBD1. Germline V gene lookup returns CDR1 SNHLY and CDR2 FYNNEI. This CDR3 has 15 amino acids. V gave up 5 bases and J gave up 5 bases; unmatched junction bases: 8. DNA of the CDR3: TGTGCCAGCAGTCCCCGACAGGGGGTAATAGATACGCAGTATTTT. This encodes CASSPRQGVIDTQYF.

CDR3: CASSLSRLPTNEQFF. The CDR3 nucleotides are TGTGCCAGCAGTTTATCCAGATTACCGACAAATGAGCAGTTCTTC. This chain joins TRBV27 and TRBJ2-1; no clear D. Germline V gene sequence: CDR1 MNHEY, CDR2 SMNVEV (reference sequence). The CDR3 consists of 15 residues. The V gene lost 0 bases and the J gene lost 7 bases, with 13 bases spanning the gap.

This clonotype was seen only a few times. The V call is TRBV28, the J call TRBJ2-7; D might be TRBD2 (5 bases). Per germline, CDR1 MDHEN and CDR2 SYDVKM. This CDR3 region has 13 residues. V gave up 6 bases and J gave up 3 bases, with 12 bases separating them. This chain's CDR3 is CASRQTNRYEQYF. CDR3 in DNA: TGTGCCAGCAGGCAGACTAACCGCTACGAGCAGTACTTC. Based on the CDR3 plus reference TRBV28 and TRBJ2-7, the full variable domain is DVKVTQSSRYLVKRTGEKVFLECVQDMDHENMFWYRQDPGLGLRLIYFSYDVKMKEKGDIPEGYSVSREKKERFSLILESASTNQTSMYLCASRQTNRYEQYFGPGTRLTVT.

This clonotype was detected ten times or more. One end of the junction fails to match germline, which may point to a read error. This rearrangement joins TRBV11-2 to TRBJ2-7; 12 nucleotides match TRBD2. Germline values: CDR1 SGHAT, CDR2 FQNNGV. The CDR3 totals 12 residues. The DNA for the CDR3 is TGTGCCAGCAGCCTCGGACTAGCGGGAACGAACTTC. This translates into CASSLGLAGTNF.